The rows below give T cell receptor beta chains drawn from one sample of a study of blood T cell repertoires in COVID-19. Assay: immunoSEQ multiplex PCR; the TCRdb copy retains only in-frame clones and omits some. The sample has roughly 300,000 clones; 70% to 90% are singletons. Input material: PBMCs or T cells enriched from blood (not recorded which). These receptors were taken from a woman aged 25-40 years who had recovered from COVID-19. The CDR3 runs from the conserved cysteine through the conserved F or W. Fields, in order: V gene, J gene, CDR3 protein.

V: TRBV2; J: TRBJ1-6; CDR3: CASSLIDRVNSPLHF
V: TRBV7-9; J: TRBJ1-4; CDR3: CASSLTSSGEKLFF
V: TRBV6-1; J: TRBJ1-6; CDR3: CASSERGRVNSPLHF
V: TRBV19; J: TRBJ2-7; CDR3: CASSIPNSYEQYF
V: TRBV20-1; J: TRBJ2-5; CDR3: CSARVRETQYF
V: TRBV18; J: TRBJ1-1; CDR3: CASSPLGTVNTEAFF
V: TRBV12-3/TRBV12-4; J: TRBJ1-1; CDR3: CASSLTGGAFF
V: TRBV12-3/TRBV12-4; J: TRBJ2-1; CDR3: CASSRTTGGVRFF
V: TRBV4-3; J: TRBJ2-5; CDR3: CASSPDRGKGETQYF
V: TRBV7-6; J: TRBJ1-2; CDR3: CASSGTSDRGFYGYTF
V: TRBV12-3/TRBV12-4; J: TRBJ2-7; CDR3: CASSFPGVKQYF
V: TRBV5-8; J: TRBJ2-1; CDR3: CASSGGGRTYNEQFF
V: TRBV29-1; J: TRBJ1-1; CDR3: CSTQQLGGQGHINTEAFF
V: TRBV6-5; J: TRBJ2-5; CDR3: CASSRDRGRETQYF
V: TRBV9; J: TRBJ2-1; CDR3: CASSGGQGFHNEQFF
V: TRBV7-6; J: TRBJ1-2; CDR3: CASSPWTRTRGYTF
V: TRBV25-1; J: TRBJ1-6; CDR3: CASSEVERSPLHF
V: TRBV2; J: TRBJ1-4; CDR3: CASSGGGGWEKLFF
V: TRBV7-2; J: TRBJ2-7; CDR3: CASSTGQGAVYEQYF
V: TRBV3-1/TRBV3-2; J: TRBJ2-4; CDR3: CASASGGAKNIQYF
V: TRBV19; J: TRBJ1-1; CDR3: CASSIWGTPNTEAFF
V: TRBV25-1; J: TRBJ1-2; CDR3: CASSAQTGIGYGYTF
V: TRBV14; J: TRBJ1-2; CDR3: CASSQDLGGYTF